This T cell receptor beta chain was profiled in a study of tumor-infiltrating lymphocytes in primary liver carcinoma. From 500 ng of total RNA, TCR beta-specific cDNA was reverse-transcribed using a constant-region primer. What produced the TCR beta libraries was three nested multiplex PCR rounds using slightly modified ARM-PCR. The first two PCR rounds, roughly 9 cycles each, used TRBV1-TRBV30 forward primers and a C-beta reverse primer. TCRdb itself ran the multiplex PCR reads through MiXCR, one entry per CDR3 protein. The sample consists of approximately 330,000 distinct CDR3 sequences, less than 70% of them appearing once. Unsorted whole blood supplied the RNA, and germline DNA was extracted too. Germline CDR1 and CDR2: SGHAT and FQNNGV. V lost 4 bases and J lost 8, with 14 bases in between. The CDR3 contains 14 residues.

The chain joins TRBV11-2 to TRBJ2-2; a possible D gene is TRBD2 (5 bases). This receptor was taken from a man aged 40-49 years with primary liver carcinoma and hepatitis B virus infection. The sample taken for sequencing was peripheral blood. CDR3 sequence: CASSSLRDTGELFF. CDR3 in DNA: TGTGCCAGCAGCTCCTTACGGGATACTGGGGAGCTGTTTTTT.